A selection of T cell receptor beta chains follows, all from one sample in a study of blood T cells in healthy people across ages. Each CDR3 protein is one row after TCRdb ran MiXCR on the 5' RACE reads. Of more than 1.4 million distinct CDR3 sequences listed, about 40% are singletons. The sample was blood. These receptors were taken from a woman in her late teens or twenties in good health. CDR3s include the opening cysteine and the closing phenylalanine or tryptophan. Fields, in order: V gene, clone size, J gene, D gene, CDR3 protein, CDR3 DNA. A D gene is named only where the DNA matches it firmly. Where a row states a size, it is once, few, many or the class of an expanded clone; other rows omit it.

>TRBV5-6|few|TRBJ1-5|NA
CASSTHRAQGNQPQHF
TGTGCCAGCAGCACACACAGGGCCCAGGGCAATCAGCCCCAGCATTTT
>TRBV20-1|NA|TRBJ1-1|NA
CSATQFRTEMNTEAFF
TGCAGTGCCACCCAATTCCGGACGGAAATGAACACTGAAGCTTTCTTT
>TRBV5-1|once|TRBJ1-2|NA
CASRAGGANYGYTF
TGCGCCAGCAGAGCGGGGGGCGCTAACTATGGCTACACCTTC
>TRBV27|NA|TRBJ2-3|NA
CASSLTSVALDTQYF
TGTGCCAGCAGTCTAACTAGTGTAGCCTTAGATACGCAGTATTTT
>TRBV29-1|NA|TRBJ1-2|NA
CSVEDYTVNGYTF
TGCAGCGTTGAAGATTATACGGTCAATGGCTACACCTTC
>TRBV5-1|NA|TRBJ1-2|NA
CASSLDNSMNYGYTF
TGCGCCAGCAGCTTGGATAACAGCATGAACTATGGCTACACCTTC
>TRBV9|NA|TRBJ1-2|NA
CASRQQGGYGYTF
TGTGCCAGCAGACAACAGGGCGGCTATGGCTACACCTTC
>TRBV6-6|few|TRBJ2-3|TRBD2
CASNIRGGTDTQYF
TGTGCCAGCAACATACGGGGGGGGACAGATACGCAGTATTTT
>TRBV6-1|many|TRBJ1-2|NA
CASTEGGALRGYTF
TGTGCCAGCACCGAAGGTGGGGCCTTGAGAGGCTACACCTTC
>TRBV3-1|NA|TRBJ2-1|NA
CASSQVAGSFYNEQFF
TGTGCCAGCAGCCAAGTGGCAGGGTCCTTCTACAATGAGCAGTTCTTC
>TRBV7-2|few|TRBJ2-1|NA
CASSPSRFNEQFF
TGTGCCAGCAGCCCATCTCGCTTCAATGAGCAGTTCTTC
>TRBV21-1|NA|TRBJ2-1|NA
CASSKTSCNDNEQFF
TGTGCCAGCAGCAAAACTAGCTGTAATGATAATGAGCAGTTCTTC
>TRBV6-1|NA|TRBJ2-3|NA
CASRGTRNTDTQYF
TGTGCCAGCAGAGGGACCCGCAACACAGATACGCAGTATTTT
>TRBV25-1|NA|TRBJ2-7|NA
CASREGSGEQYF
TGTGCCAGCAGGGAAGGGTCGGGCGAGCAGTACTTC
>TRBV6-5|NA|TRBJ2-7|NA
CASSYSRSTHEQYF
TGTGCCAGCAGTTACTCTAGGTCTACCCACGAGCAGTACTTC
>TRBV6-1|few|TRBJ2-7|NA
CASSAAVHMLWATYEQYF
TGTGCCAGCAGTGCTGCAGTTCATATGTTATGGGCCACCTACGAGCAGTACTTC
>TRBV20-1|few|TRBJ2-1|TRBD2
CSARRLAGFNEQFF
TGCAGTGCTAGAAGGCTAGCGGGCTTCAATGAGCAGTTCTTC
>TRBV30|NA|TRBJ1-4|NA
CAWTLHGAGEKLFF
TGTGCCTGGACTTTACACGGGGCGGGAGAAAAACTGTTTTTT
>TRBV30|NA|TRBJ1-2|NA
CAWSPLGGVANYGYTF
TGTGCCTGGAGTCCCCTCGGAGGGGTTGCTAACTATGGCTACACCTTC
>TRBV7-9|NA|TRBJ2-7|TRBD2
CASSFPGSGGAGPYEQYF
TGTGCCAGCAGCTTCCCAGGTTCCGGTGGAGCGGGACCCTACGAGCAGTACTTC
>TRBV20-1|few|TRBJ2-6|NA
CSAPLDTTSGANVLTF
TGCAGTGCCCCCTTGGACACCACCTCAGGGGCCAACGTCCTGACTTTC
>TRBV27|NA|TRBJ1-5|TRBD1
CASSLQGAGQPQHF
TGTGCCAGCAGTCTCCAGGGGGCAGGTCAGCCCCAGCATTTT
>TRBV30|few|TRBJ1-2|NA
CAWSQGSAGYGYTF
TGTGCCTGGAGCCAGGGATCAGCGGGCTATGGCTACACCTTC
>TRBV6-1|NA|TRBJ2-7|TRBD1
CASSEWPGGVYEQYF
TGTGCCAGCAGTGAATGGCCAGGGGGAGTTTACGAGCAGTACTTC
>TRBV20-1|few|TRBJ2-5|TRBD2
CSRPTSGFTETQYF
TGCAGTCGCCCGACTAGCGGGTTTACAGAGACCCAGTACTTC
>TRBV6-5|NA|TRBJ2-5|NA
CASSYVTQETQYF
TGTGCCAGCAGTTACGTCACCCAAGAGACCCAGTACTTC
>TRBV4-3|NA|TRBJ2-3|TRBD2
CASSHLVTREGPDTQYF
TGCGCCAGCAGCCACCTTGTAACCAGGGAGGGACCAGATACGCAGTATTTT
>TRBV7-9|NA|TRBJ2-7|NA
CASSLVYGSGIYEQYF
TGTGCCAGCAGCTTAGTTTACGGGAGCGGTATTTACGAGCAGTACTTC
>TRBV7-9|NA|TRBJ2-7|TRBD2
CASSSGGASGRCEQYF
TGTGCCAGCTCCTCCGGTGGGGCTAGCGGGCGATGCGAGCAGTACTTC
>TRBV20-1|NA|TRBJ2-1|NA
CSIYTVNNEQFF
TGCAGTATCTATACAGTCAACAATGAGCAGTTCTTC
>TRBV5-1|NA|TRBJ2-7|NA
CASSLTGLSNEQYF
TGCGCCAGCAGCTTGACAGGGTTGAGCAATGAGCAGTACTTC
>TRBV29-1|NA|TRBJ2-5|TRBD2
CSVETSGRQETQYF
TGCAGCGTTGAGACTAGCGGGAGACAAGAGACCCAGTACTTC
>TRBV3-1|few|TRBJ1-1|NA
CASSQGGEMEAFF
TGTGCCAGCAGCCAGGGTGGGGAAATGGAAGCTTTCTTT
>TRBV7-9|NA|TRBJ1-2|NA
CASSRDKRYGYTF
TGTGCCAGCAGCCGGGACAAGAGATATGGCTACACCTTC
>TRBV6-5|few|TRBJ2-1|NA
CASSYTGVNEQFF
TGTGCCAGCAGTTACACGGGAGTGAATGAGCAGTTCTTC
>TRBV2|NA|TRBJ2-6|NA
CASRHESSGANVLTF
TGTGCCAGCAGGCATGAGAGTTCTGGGGCCAACGTCCTGACTTTC
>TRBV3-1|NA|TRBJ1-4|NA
CASRPGPTNEKLFF
TGTGCCAGCAGACCCGGACCAACTAATGAAAAACTGTTTTTT
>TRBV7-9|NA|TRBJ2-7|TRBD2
CASSPHDMTSGRYEQYF
TGTGCCAGCAGCCCACACGACATGACTAGCGGGAGGTACGAGCAGTACTTC